This note documents a single TCR beta chain sequence. The record originates from a study of CD8 T cells in Susac syndrome. V lost 1 base to trimming and J lost 2 bases; unmatched junction nucleotides: 7. Germline lookup yields CDR1 SQVTM and CDR2 ANQGSEA. The CDR3 has 16 amino acids. Random hexamers were used to reverse transcribe the RNA input (roughly 0.5 to 1 ug). Amplification of TCR beta CDR3 spanned 54 Vbeta and 13 Jbeta via immunoSEQ multiplex PCR. Using its own MiXCR run on the immunoSEQ multiplex PCR reads, TCRdb lists one record per CDR3 protein. The table has 150,000 to 250,000 distinct CDR3 sequences, about 95% seen once.

Sequencing was performed on CD4+ T cells from PBMCs. J is TRBJ2-1 and V is TRBV29-1, with TRBD2 identical over 8 bases. This receptor was identified in a human donor with multiple sclerosis. CDR3 sequence: CSVEGSLAEPYNEQFF. The CDR3 DNA reads as TGCAGCGTTGAAGGGTCACTAGCGGAGCCCTACAATGAGCAGTTCTTC.